Included here is one TCR beta chain sequence, with context. The entry originates in a study of blood T cell repertoires in COVID-19. Looking at the study overall: Samples representing acute and convalescent COVID-19 were sourced from the United States, Italy and Spain. Sample material is recorded as cDNA or gDNA derived from T cells, B-cell-depleted T cells, or PBMCs.

Only in-frame clones appear in the TCRdb table, and some are missing; sequencing was by immunoSEQ multiplex PCR. The data contain some 65,000 clones, over 85% of them singletons. The germline gives CDR1 SEHNR, CDR2 FQNEAQ (reference sequence). The CDR3 runs to 15 residues. Losses at the gene ends were 1 base for V and 6 bases for J; bases not matched to a gene: 1. The rearrangement uses TRBV7-9 and TRBJ1-6; 9 positions match TRBD1. The sample taken for sequencing was peripheral blood. The TCR comes from a man aged 65-85 years with active COVID-19. The CDR3 loop is CASSLGDRANSPLHF. The CDR3, as DNA: TGTGCCAGCAGCTTAGGGGACAGGGCTAATTCACCCCTCCACTTT.